What follows describes a single T cell receptor (beta chain). The junction departs from germline at one end; a sequencing error may be responsible. The data stem from a study of blood T cell repertoires in COVID-19. The germline CDR1 and CDR2 sequences are SGHDN and FVKESK. This CDR3 has 12 amino acids. The data were produced by immunoSEQ multiplex PCR, yet TCRdb's version contains in-frame clones alone and is incomplete. The table records 250,000 to 350,000 clones, just under 90% of them present only once. The sequenced material came from PBMCs or T cells enriched from blood (not recorded which). This clonotype was sampled from a woman aged 50 to 65 who had been exposed to COVID-19. The V gene is TRBV14, the J gene TRBJ1-1; TRBD1 is a possible D gene (5 bases). This CDR3 reads CASSLNGGNMVF. CDR3 sequence (DNA): TGTGCCAGCAGCCTCAACGGGGGAAACATGGTCTTT.